These 22 T cell receptor beta chains came from one sample sequenced in a study of T cell repertoires in cytomegalovirus infection. No cognate antigen is known for these TCRs. TCRdb re-called the reads through MiXCR, storing one row per CDR3 protein. The data show 450,000 to 600,000 distinct CDR3 sequences, more than 30% seen once. The specimen comprised cultured PBMCs, sampled from culture after CMV antigen stimulation. These receptors were taken from a human donor in good health (CMV status not recorded). Some clones in this sample may be carry-over from other donors' samples.

Only a few counts were recorded for this clonotype. The chain recombines TRBV20-1 with TRBJ2-1, with 8 bases that match TRBD1. With V trimmed by 1 base and J by 6 bases, 5 bases remained unmatched. This CDR3 has 14 residues. The germline V gene has CDR1 DFQATT and CDR2 SNEGSKA (reference sequence). In DNA form, the CDR3 reads TGCAGTGCTAGAGTATTCAGGGGGCGCAATGAGCAGTTCTTC. It is translated as CSARVFRGRNEQFF.

The chain joins TRBV30 to TRBJ2-5; D is uncertain. Germline V lookup: CDR1 GTSNPN, CDR2 SVGIG (reference sequence). The CDR3 extends over 12 amino acids. The V and J ends lost 0 bases and 5 bases respectively, with 7 bases between them. CDR3 coding DNA: TGTGCCTGGAGTGTAGCCGGGGAGACCCAGTACTTC. Translation: CAWSVAGETQYF.

This clonotype was recorded at least ten times. The chain has TRBV7-2 and TRBJ2-1; D gene uncertain. There are 14 residues in the CDR3. Trimming cost V 5 bases and J 2 bases, with 10 bases left between them. Germline CDR1 is SGHTA and CDR2 is FQGNSA. CDR3 sequence: CASSPSQAYNEQFF. The CDR3 DNA follows: TGTGCCAGCAGCCCGTCCCAAGCCTACAATGAGCAGTTCTTC.

The V call is TRBV18, the J call TRBJ2-1; D gene ambiguous. Trimming removed 6 bases at V and 5 bases at J, with 14 bases between. The CDR3 contains 14 residues. Germline V gene sequence: CDR1 KGHSH, CDR2 LQKENI. The CDR3 sequence: CASSFGRSHNEQFF. The CDR3 bases are TGTGCCAGCTCGTTTGGCAGGAGCCACAATGAGCAGTTCTTC.

The chain uses TRBV5-4 and TRBJ2-5; 12 nucleotides agree with TRBD2. Germline values: CDR1 SGHNT, CDR2 YYREEE (reference sequence). J lost 2 bases, V lost 4 bases, and 6 bases had no gene match. The length of the CDR3 is 16 residues. DNA of the CDR3: TGTGCCAGCAGCCATGCTCTAGCGGGAGGGCAAGAGACCCAGTACTTC. Translated, it gives CASSHALAGGQETQYF. Complete variable domain (other parts from reference TRBV5-4 and TRBJ2-5): ETGVTQSPTHLIKTRGQQVTLRCSSQSGHNTVSWYQQALGQGPQFIFQYYREEENGRGNFPPRFSGLQFPNYSSELNVNALELDDSALYLCASSHALAGGQETQYFGPGTRLLVL.

The chain links TRBV7-2 to TRBJ2-1; TRBD2 matches at 11 bases. Germline loops: CDR1 SGHTA, CDR2 FQGNSA. CDR3 length: 16 residues. Trimming removed 1 base from V and 8 bases from J; junction bases left unmatched: 7. The CDR3 DNA sequence: TGTGCCAGCAGCTTAGAGACTAGCGGGATTGGCCATGAGCAGTTCTTC. Protein product: CASSLETSGIGHEQFF.

There are a few counts of this clonotype. V is TRBV19 and J is TRBJ2-2; tentative D call: TRBD1 (6 bases). V dropped 5 bases and J dropped 7 bases, with 20 bases sitting between them. CDR1 is LNHDA and CDR2 is SQIVND in the germline V gene (reference sequence). The CDR3 contains 16 residues. The CDR3 spells CASSVSGTNSVGELFF. In nucleotides, the CDR3 is TGTGCCAGTAGTGTATCCGGGACAAACTCTGTCGGGGAGCTGTTTTTT. The whole variable domain, filled in from reference TRBV19 and TRBJ2-2, reads DGGITQSPKYLFRKEGQNVTLSCEQNLNHDAMYWYRQDPGQGLRLIYYSQIVNDFQKGDIAEGYSVSREKKESFPLTVTSAQKNPTAFYLCASSVSGTNSVGELFFGEGSRLTVL.

This rearrangement joins TRBV27 to TRBJ1-4; D gene ambiguous. The CDR3 has 16 residues. Deletions cut 7 bases from V and 3 bases from J, with 18 bases between. Germline-derived CDR1 and CDR2 are MNHEY and SMNVEV (reference sequence). The CDR3 loop is CASTDTPALSNEKLFF. The CDR3 DNA is TGTGCCAGCACCGACACCCCCGCGTTGTCTAATGAAAAACTGTTTTTT.

The J gene is TRBJ2-5, the V gene TRBV20-1; the D gene is possibly TRBD2 (5 bases). Looked up from germline, CDR1 is DFQATT and CDR2 is SNEGSKA (reference sequence). The CDR3 covers 15 residues. Trimming stripped 3 bases from V and 1 base from J, with 15 bases between. The CDR3 loop is CSASWWSRGQETQYF. The DNA for the CDR3 is TGCAGTGCTAGTTGGTGGTCCCGGGGCCAAGAGACCCAGTACTTC.

About this clonotype: A read error may account for a junction end that differs from germline. V gene TRBV6-1 combines with J gene TRBJ1-5, with 8 nucleotides matching TRBD1. Germline CDR1 is MNHNS and CDR2 is SASEGT. This CDR3 contains 15 residues. For the CDR3, the DNA is TGCGCAACCACGGGACAGGTATATAGCAATCAGCCCCAGCATTTT. This sequence encodes CATTGQVYSNQPQHF.

This clonotype was seen a few times. The V and J genes are TRBV6-2 or TRBV6-3 and TRBJ1-2, with 7 positions matching TRBD1. Germline trimming cut 8 bases from V and 0 bases from J; bases unmatched to any gene: 6. CDR1 MNHEY and CDR2 SVGEGT come from the germline V gene. The length of the CDR3 is 14 residues. The CDR3 is CASATGAANYGYTF. DNA of the CDR3: TGTGCCAGCGCCACAGGGGCGGCTAACTATGGCTACACCTTC.

This clonotype showed up many times. The V call is TRBV7-2, the J call TRBJ2-7; D is undetermined. Looked up from germline, CDR1 is SGHTA and CDR2 is FQGNSA. Trimming took 4 bases from V and 5 from J, leaving 12 bases between them. This CDR3 has 13 amino acids. The CDR3 DNA reads as TGTGCCAGCAGCTGGACGGGTAACCACGAGCAGTACGTC. It is translated as CASSWTGNHEQYV.

This clonotype was found a few times. The genes are TRBV11-2 and TRBJ2-7, with D perhaps matching TRBD2 (6 bases). Between the trimmed V and J ends, which lost 6 bases and 6 bases, there was a span of 12 bases. CDR3 length: 12 amino acids. Germline lookup yields CDR1 SGHAT and CDR2 FQNNGV. For the CDR3, the DNA is TGTGCCAGCAGACCCGGGGGTGGCGAGCAGTACTTC. It encodes CASRPGGGEQYF.

The chain is built from TRBV20-1 and TRBJ1-2; unclear D gene. Germline loops: CDR1 DFQATT, CDR2 SNEGSKA (reference sequence). V was clipped by 3 bases and J by 6 bases, with 17 bases between them. This CDR3 spans 14 amino acids. The CDR3 loop reads CSASTLSGRDGYTF. The CDR3 coding sequence is TGCAGTGCTAGTACCCTCTCGGGGAGGGATGGCTACACCTTC.

The sample holds a few counts of this clonotype. V gene TRBV12-3 or TRBV12-4 combines with J gene TRBJ2-1; the D is unclear. V lost 3 bases and J lost 10, with 10 bases in between. CDR3 length equals 12 residues. The CDR3 nucleotides read TGTGCCAGCAGTTTTACCCTAACGGAGCAGTTCTTC. Amino acid sequence: CASSFTLTEQFF.

The gene calls are TRBV5-6 and TRBJ1-2; D might be TRBD1 (6 bases). Trimming took off 1 base at V and 4 bases at J, with 8 bases between the two ends. Germline-derived CDR1 and CDR2 are SGHDT and YYEEEE. The length of the CDR3 is 13 residues. As DNA, the CDR3 is TGTGCCAGCAGCTTGACACAGGGCTATGGCTACACCTTC. It specifies CASSLTQGYGYTF. Full variable domain (outside the CDR3, taken from reference TRBV5-6 and TRBJ1-2): DAGVTQSPTHLIKTRGQQVTLRCSPKSGHDTVSWYQQALGQGPQFIFQYYEEEERQRGNFPDRFSGHQFPNYSSELNVNALLLGDSALYLCASSLTQGYGYTFGSGTRLTVV.

V usage is TRBV28 and J usage is TRBJ2-1; weak D call: TRBD2 (5 bases). Germline V gene lookup returns CDR1 MDHEN and CDR2 SYDVKM. V gave up 5 bases and J gave up 5 bases, with 13 bases separating them. The CDR3 contains 14 residues. The CDR3 DNA follows: TGTGCCAGCAGTCGAGGTGGGAGCCACAATGAGCAGTTCTTC. Translation: CASSRGGSHNEQFF.

CDR3: CSARGAGGNQPQHF. The CDR3 coding sequence is TGCAGTGCTAGAGGGGCAGGGGGCAATCAGCCCCAGCATTTT. V and J are TRBV20-1 and TRBJ1-5, with TRBD1 as a possible D gene (6 bases). The CDR3 runs 14 residues. With 1 base removed from V and 2 bases from J, the gap between germline ends came to 9 bases. CDR1 DFQATT and CDR2 SNEGSKA come from the germline V gene (reference sequence).

This clonotype turned up a few times. The rearrangement joins TRBV6-1 to TRBJ2-3; 15 bases are shared with TRBD2. Germline V CDR1 and CDR2: MNHNS, SASEGT. The CDR3 consists of 17 residues. The ends lost 0 bases at V and 9 bases at J; junction bases unmatched: 7. The CDR3 region has the DNA TGTGCCAGCAGTGAAGCCGGGACTAGCGGGAGGCGATCCACGCAGTATTTT. This sequence encodes CASSEAGTSGRRSTQYF.

The V gene is TRBV5-1, the J gene TRBJ2-7; D is unresolved. The CDR3 spans 14 residues. Per the germline V gene, CDR1 is SGHRS and CDR2 is YFSETQ. Trimming stripped 0 bases from V and 5 bases from J, with 12 bases between. CDR3 DNA sequence: TGCGCCAGCAGCTTGGTTCCGGGCTATAACGAGCAGTACTTC. Protein: CASSLVPGYNEQYF.

V usage is TRBV27 and J usage is TRBJ2-3; 8 nucleotides align to TRBD1. The trim removed 6 bases at V and 4 bases at J, leaving 12 bases unmatched. This CDR3 region has 16 residues. From germline, CDR1 is MNHEY and CDR2 SMNVEV (reference sequence). CDR3 in amino acids: CASSRGWGQEPDTQYF. The CDR3 coding sequence is TGTGCCAGCAGCAGAGGGTGGGGACAGGAACCAGATACGCAGTATTTT.

This clonotype was detected a few times. The chain uses TRBV7-2 and TRBJ2-5; 7 bases fit TRBD2. In germline, CDR1 is SGHTA, CDR2 FQGNSA. The CDR3 spans 14 residues. The V segment lost 5 bases and the J segment 2 bases; nucleotides outside the gene matches: 5. CDR3 sequence (DNA): TGTGCCAGCAGCCAAACTAGCGTTCAAGAGACCCAGTACTTC. It specifies CASSQTSVQETQYF.